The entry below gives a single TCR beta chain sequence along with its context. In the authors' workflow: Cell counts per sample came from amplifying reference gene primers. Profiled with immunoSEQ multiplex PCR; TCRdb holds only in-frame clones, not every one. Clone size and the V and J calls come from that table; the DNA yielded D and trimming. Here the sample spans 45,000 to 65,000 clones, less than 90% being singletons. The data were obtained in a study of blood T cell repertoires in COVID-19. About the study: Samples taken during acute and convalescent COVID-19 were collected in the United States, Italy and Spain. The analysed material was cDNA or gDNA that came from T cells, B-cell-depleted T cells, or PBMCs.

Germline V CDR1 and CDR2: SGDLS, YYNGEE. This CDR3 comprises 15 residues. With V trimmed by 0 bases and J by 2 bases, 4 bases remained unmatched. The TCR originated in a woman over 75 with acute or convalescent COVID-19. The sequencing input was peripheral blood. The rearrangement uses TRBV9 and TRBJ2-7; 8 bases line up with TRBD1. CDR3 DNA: TGTGCCAGCAGCGTAGCAGGGGGCTTGACCTACGAGCAGTACTTC. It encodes CASSVAGGLTYEQYF. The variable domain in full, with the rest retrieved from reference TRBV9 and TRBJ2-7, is DSGVTQTPKHLITATGQRVTLRCSPRSGDLSVYWYQQSLDQGLQFLIQYYNGEERAKGNILERFSAQQFPDLHSELNLSSLELGDSALYFCASSVAGGLTYEQYFGPGTRLTVT.